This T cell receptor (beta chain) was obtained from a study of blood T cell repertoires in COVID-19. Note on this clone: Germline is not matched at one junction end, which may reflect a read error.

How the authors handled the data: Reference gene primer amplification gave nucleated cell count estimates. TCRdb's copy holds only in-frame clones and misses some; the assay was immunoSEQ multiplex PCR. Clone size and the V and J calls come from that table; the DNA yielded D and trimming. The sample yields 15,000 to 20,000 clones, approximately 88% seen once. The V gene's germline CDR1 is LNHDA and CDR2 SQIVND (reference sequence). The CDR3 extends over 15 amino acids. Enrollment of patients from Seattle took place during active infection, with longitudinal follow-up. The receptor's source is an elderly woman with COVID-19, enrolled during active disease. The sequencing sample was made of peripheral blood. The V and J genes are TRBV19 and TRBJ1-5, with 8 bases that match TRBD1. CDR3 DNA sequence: TGTACCAGTAGTGCCGGACAGGGTCCCAATCAGCCCCAGCATTTT. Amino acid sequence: CTSSAGQGPNQPQHF.